The text below deals with one TCR beta chain. Per the germline V gene, CDR1 is LNHDA and CDR2 is SQIVND (reference sequence). The CDR3 extends over 14 amino acids. Between the trimmed V and J ends, which lost 6 bases and 3 bases, there was a span of 13 bases. This record belongs to a study of blood T cell repertoires in COVID-19. Study context: Acute and convalescent COVID-19 specimens originated in the United States, Italy and Spain.

Original handling: Amplifying reference gene primers gave estimates of nucleated cell counts. Libraries were prepared by immunoSEQ multiplex PCR; TCRdb keeps only in-frame clonotypes and omits some of them. That table gives V, J and clone size, and the DNA gave D and trimming. Seen here are 250,000 to 350,000 clones, around 80% observed once, and the top ten hold 0.95% to 1.5%. This sequence originates from a woman in her forties or fifties with acute or convalescent COVID-19. The sequenced sample consisted of peripheral blood. The genes are TRBV19 and TRBJ2-3; tentatively, D is TRBD1 (6 bases). The DNA of the CDR3 is TGTGCCAGTAGCTGGGGGCGTGGAACAGATACGCAGTATTTT. Encoded protein: CASSWGRGTDTQYF.